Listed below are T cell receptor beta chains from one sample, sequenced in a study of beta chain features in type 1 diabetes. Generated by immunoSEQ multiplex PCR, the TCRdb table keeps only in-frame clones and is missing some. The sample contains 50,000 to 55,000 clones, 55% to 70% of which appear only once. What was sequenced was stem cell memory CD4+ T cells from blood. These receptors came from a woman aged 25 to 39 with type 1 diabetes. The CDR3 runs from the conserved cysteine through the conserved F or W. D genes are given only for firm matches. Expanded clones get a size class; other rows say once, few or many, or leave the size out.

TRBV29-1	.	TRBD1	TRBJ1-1	CSFTGTGNTEAFF	TGCAGCTTCACCGGGACAGGGAACACTGAAGCTTTCTTT
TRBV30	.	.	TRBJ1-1	CAWSEKTRTAEAFF	TGTGCCTGGAGTGAAAAGACCCGGACAGCTGAAGCTTTCTTT
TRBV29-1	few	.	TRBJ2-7	CSGGDSYEQYF	TGCAGCGGGGGGGACAGTTACGAGCAGTACTTC
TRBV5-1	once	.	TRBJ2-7	CASSFQTGRASYEQYF	TGCGCCAGCAGCTTTCAGACAGGCCGGGCCTCCTACGAGCAGTACTTC
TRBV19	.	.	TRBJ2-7	CASKGLSYEQYF	TGTGCCAGTAAGGGGCTCTCCTACGAGCAGTACTTC
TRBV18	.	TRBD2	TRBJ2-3	CASSPPGGSTDTQYF	TGTGCCAGCTCACCACCGGGGGGGAGCACAGATACGCAGTATTTT
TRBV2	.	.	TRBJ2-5	CASSDNSETQYF	TGTGCCAGCAGTGATAATTCGGAGACCCAGTACTTC
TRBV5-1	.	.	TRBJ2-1	CASSPITSSYNEQFF	TGCGCCAGCAGCCCTATCACTAGCTCCTACAATGAGCAGTTCTTC
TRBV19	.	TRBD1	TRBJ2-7	CASSRTGVGTYEQYF	TGTGCCAGTAGTAGGACAGGGGTGGGAACCTACGAGCAGTACTTC
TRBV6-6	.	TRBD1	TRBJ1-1	CASSPTGGNTEAFF	TGTGCCAGCAGTCCTACAGGGGGGAACACTGAAGCTTTCTTT
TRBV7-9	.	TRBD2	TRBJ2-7	CASSRTSGDYEQYF	TGTGCCAGCAGCAGGACTAGCGGAGACTACGAGCAGTACTTC
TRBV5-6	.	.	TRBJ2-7	CASSSSPSAGEQYF	TGTGCCAGCAGCTCGAGCCCTAGCGCTGGCGAGCAGTACTTC
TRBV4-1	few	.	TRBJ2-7	CASRLSGGLPYEQYF	TGCGCCAGCAGGCTATCGGGCGGGTTACCCTACGAGCAGTACTTC
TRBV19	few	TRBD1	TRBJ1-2	CASSYGTGINYGYTF	TGTGCCAGTAGTTATGGGACAGGCATTAACTATGGCTACACCTTC
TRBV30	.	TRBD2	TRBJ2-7	CAWSLGGEARQYF	TGTGCCTGGAGCCTCGGGGGGGAAGCCCGGCAGTACTTC
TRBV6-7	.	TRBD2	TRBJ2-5	CASRRTSGLQETQYF	TGTGCCAGCAGGCGGACTAGCGGACTACAAGAGACCCAGTACTTC
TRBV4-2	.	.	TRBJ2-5	CASSQVSEETQYF	TGTGCCAGCAGCCAAGTCTCGGAAGAGACCCAGTACTTC
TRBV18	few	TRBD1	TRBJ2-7	CASSPGTGHRGEQYF	TGTGCCAGCTCACCCGGGACAGGGCACCGAGGCGAGCAGTACTTC
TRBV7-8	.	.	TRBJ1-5	CASSLEGPENQPQHF	TGTGCCAGCAGCTTAGAGGGGCCAGAAAATCAGCCCCAGCATTTT
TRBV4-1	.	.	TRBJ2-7	CASSQVHTASYEQYF	TGCGCCAGCAGCCAAGTTCACACAGCCTCCTACGAGCAGTACTTC